This T cell receptor (beta chain) was found in a study of blood T cell repertoires in COVID-19. Overall study: Collection of acute and convalescent COVID-19 samples took place in the United States, Italy and Spain.

Source study methods: From reference gene primer amplification, estimates of nucleated cell counts were derived. Only in-frame clones appear in the TCRdb table, and some are missing; sequencing was by immunoSEQ multiplex PCR. D and trimming come from the DNA, and the V and J calls and clone size come from that table. Of more than 85,000 clones listed, 90% are singletons. Per germline, CDR1 SEHNR and CDR2 FQNEAQ (reference sequence). The CDR3 runs 15 residues. J was trimmed by 4 bases and V by 5 bases; bases with no gene match: 10. The V call is TRBV7-9, the J call TRBJ1-2; 7 bases are shared with TRBD1. Sequenced input: peripheral blood. This sequence originates from a human donor in a cohort sampled during active COVID-19. CDR3 residues: CASSKDRAPLYGYTF. The CDR3 bases are TGTGCCAGCAGCAAAGACAGGGCCCCGCTCTATGGCTACACCTTC.